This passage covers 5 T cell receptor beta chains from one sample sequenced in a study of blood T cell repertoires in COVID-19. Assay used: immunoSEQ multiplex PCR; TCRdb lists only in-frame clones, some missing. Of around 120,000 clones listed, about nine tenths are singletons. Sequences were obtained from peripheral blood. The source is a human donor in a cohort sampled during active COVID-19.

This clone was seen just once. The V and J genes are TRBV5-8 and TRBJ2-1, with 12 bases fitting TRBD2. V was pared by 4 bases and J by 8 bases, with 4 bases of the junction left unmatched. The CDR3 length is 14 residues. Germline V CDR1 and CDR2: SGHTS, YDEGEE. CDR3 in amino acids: CASSRLAGEDEQFF. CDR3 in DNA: TGTGCCAGCAGCCGACTAGCGGGAGAGGATGAGCAGTTCTTC.

CDR3 bases: TGTGCCAGTAGTATAGGAACCCAACATGAAGCTTTCTTT. It yields the protein CASSIGTQHEAFF. The chain links TRBV19 to TRBJ1-1; D uncertain. The CDR3 extends over 13 amino acids. V was clipped by 1 base and J by 7 bases, with 10 bases between them. Per the germline V gene, CDR1 is LNHDA and CDR2 is SQIVND (reference sequence).

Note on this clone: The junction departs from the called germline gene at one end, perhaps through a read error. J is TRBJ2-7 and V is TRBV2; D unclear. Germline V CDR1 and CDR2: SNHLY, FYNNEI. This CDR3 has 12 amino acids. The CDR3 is CVSSRLTYEQYF. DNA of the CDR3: TGTGTCAGCAGTAGACTGACCTACGAGCAGTACTTC.

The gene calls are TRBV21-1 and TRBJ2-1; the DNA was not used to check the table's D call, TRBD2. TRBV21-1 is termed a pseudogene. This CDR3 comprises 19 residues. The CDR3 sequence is CASSKAAGFWREGVDEQFF. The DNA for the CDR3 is TGTGCCAGCAGCAAAGCTGCCGGTTTTTGGCGGGAGGGCGTGGATGAGCAGTTCTTC.

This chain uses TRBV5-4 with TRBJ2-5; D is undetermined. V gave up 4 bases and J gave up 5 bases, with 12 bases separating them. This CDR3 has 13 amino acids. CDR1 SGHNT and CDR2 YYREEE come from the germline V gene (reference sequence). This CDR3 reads CASSPTYSETQYF. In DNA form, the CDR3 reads TGTGCCAGCAGCCCTACCTACTCTGAGACCCAGTACTTC.